This T cell receptor beta chain was recorded in a study of human T cells and chemical hapten exposure. MiXCR, applied by TCRdb to the RACE reads, yields one record per CDR3 protein. The data contain 97,000 or so distinct CDR3 sequences, 25% to 30% of them singletons. Sample time point: patch test 3, about 24 weeks after DPC sensitization. Treatment noted: therapeutic diphenylcyclopropenone sensitization with weekly scalp DPC. The total RNA was obtained from whole blood that was not fractionated. This clonotype has a handful of counts. As yet, its antigen is unknown. Notes on the study in general: Because all patients had alopecia, their immune responses might differ from healthy ones.

This CDR3 is 15 amino acids long. Germline CDR1 is MDHEN and CDR2 is SYDVKM. V lost 4 bases and J lost 10; bases outside the gene matches: 7. The chain uses TRBV28 and TRBJ2-3; 14 bases line up with TRBD2. The receptor was isolated from a man in his forties or fifties with alopecia areata. Some clones in this sample may be carry-over from other donors' samples. The starting material was whole blood, obtained in connection with sensitization to the hapten diphenylcyclopropenone (DPC). CDR3 protein: CASSWTSGRSRPQYF. CDR3 nucleotide sequence: TGTGCCAGCAGTTGGACTAGCGGGAGGAGTAGGCCGCAGTATTTT.